This T cell receptor (beta chain) is from a study of technical replicates of blood from several donors. Sequencing used immunoSEQ multiplex PCR; TCRdb keeps in-frame clones, though not all of them. The table includes about 100,000 clones, 95% detected once. J gave up 3 bases and V 6 bases, and 8 bases lay outside the gene matches. Germline V gene lookup returns CDR1 MDHEN and CDR2 SYDVKM. The CDR3 is 15 amino acids. This chain uses TRBV28 with TRBJ1-1, with TRBD1 matching 9 bases. The specimen was T cells isolated from PBMCs. The clonotype originates from a human donor in good health. As DNA, the CDR3 is TGTGCCAGCAGCTTGCCGGGACAGGGAGACACTGAAGCTTTCTTT. This gives the protein CASSLPGQGDTEAFF.